This TCR beta chain was sequenced in a study of blood T cell repertoires in COVID-19. The CDR3 loop spans 15 amino acids. V dropped 7 bases and J dropped 7 bases, with 17 bases sitting between them. Germline values: CDR1 MNHEY, CDR2 SVGAGI. TCRdb keeps only in-frame clones here, not all; method: immunoSEQ multiplex PCR. The table shows around 68,000 clones, with approximately 86% occurring only once. This chain connects TRBV6-5 to TRBJ1-6, with D unclear. Sequencing used peripheral blood. The source is a man in his forties or fifties with COVID-19, enrolled during active disease. CDR3 sequence: CASTDPRLINSPLHF. In DNA form, the CDR3 reads TGTGCCAGCACCGACCCTAGACTGATAAATTCACCCCTCCACTTT.